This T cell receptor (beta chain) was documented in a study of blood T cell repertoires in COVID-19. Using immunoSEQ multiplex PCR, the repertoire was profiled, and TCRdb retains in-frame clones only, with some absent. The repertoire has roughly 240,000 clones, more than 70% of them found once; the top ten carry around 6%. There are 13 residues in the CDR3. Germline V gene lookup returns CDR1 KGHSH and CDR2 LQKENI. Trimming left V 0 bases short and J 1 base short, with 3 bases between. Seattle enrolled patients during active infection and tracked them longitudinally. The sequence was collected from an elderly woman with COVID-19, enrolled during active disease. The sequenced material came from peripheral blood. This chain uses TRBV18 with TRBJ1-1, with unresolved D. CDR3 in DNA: TGTGCCAGCTCACCACCCCAGAACACTGAAGCTTTCTTT. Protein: CASSPPQNTEAFF.